Listed below are T cell receptor beta chains from one sample, sequenced in a study of siplizumab effects on memory and regulatory T cells. Assay: immunoSEQ multiplex PCR; the TCRdb copy retains only in-frame clones and omits some. This sample has 99,000 or so clones, with over 85% found just once. The sequencing sample was made of Tregs sorted from blood. Receptor source: a human donor in good health. CDR3s include the opening cysteine and the closing phenylalanine or tryptophan. Each record gives: clone size, J gene, D gene, V gene, CDR3 DNA, CDR3 protein. D genes are given only for firm matches. Clone size is not always given. Where it is, it says once, few, many or a class for expanded clones.

NA | TRBJ2-7 | NA | TRBV30 | TGTGCCTGGAGTGTAAAGGGCCCGAGCTCCTACGAGCAGTACTTC | CAWSVKGPSSYEQYF
NA | TRBJ1-4 | NA | TRBV7-3 | TGTGCCAGCAGCTTAGGAGCTGGGGAAAAACTGTTTTTT | CASSLGAGEKLFF
NA | TRBJ1-2 | NA | TRBV5-6 | TGTGCCAGCAGCGCCAGGGGATATGGCTACACCTTC | CASSARGYGYTF
NA | TRBJ2-3 | NA | TRBV7-9 | TGTGCCTCCACCCCTAGCACAGATACGCAGTATTTT | CASTPSTDTQYF
NA | TRBJ1-2 | NA | TRBV2 | TGTGCCAGCAGTCCCCGGACGGGACTCTTAGGCTACACCTTC | CASSPRTGLLGYTF
NA | TRBJ1-4 | TRBD1 | TRBV14 | TGTGCCAGCAGTCGGACAGGGCGGGGTGAAAAACTGTTTTTT | CASSRTGRGEKLFF
NA | TRBJ2-7 | NA | TRBV7-2 | TGTGCCAGCAGCTTCAAATACGAGCAGTACTTC | CASSFKYEQYF
NA | TRBJ1-3 | NA | TRBV4-1 | TGCTCCAGCAGCCATCGGAACTCTGGAAACACCATATATTTT | CSSSHRNSGNTIYF
NA | TRBJ2-3 | NA | TRBV6-5 | TGTGCCAGCAGTTCATTCACCCGCACAGATACGCAGTATTTT | CASSSFTRTDTQYF
NA | TRBJ1-1 | TRBD1 | TRBV6-1 | TGTGCCAGCAGGTCAGAACAGGGGTGGGGCACTGAAGCTTTCTTT | CASRSEQGWGTEAFF
NA | TRBJ1-1 | NA | TRBV4-1 | TGCGCCAGCAGCCGGCAGGGTCCGTTGAACACTGAAGCTTTCTTT | CASSRQGPLNTEAFF
NA | TRBJ1-2 | NA | TRBV7-2 | TGTGCCAGCAGCTCCCCGTTATTGGTGGGAGGCTACACCTTC | CASSSPLLVGGYTF
NA | TRBJ1-2 | TRBD1 | TRBV9 | TGTGCCAGCGGGGCCGGGACAGGGTTCCTCGGCGGCTACACCTTC | CASGAGTGFLGGYTF
NA | TRBJ2-3 | TRBD1 | TRBV5-4 | TGTGCCAGCAGCCAGGGGGCTGGCACAGATACGCAGTATTTT | CASSQGAGTDTQYF
NA | TRBJ1-1 | TRBD1 | TRBV5-1 | TGCGCCAGCAGCTCAGGACAGGGGGCTGAAGCTTTCTTT | CASSSGQGAEAFF
NA | TRBJ1-1 | TRBD1 | TRBV5-1 | TGCGCCAGCAGCTGGCTCGGGACAGGGGGACGGGACACTGAAGCTTTCTTT | CASSWLGTGGRDTEAFF
NA | TRBJ2-3 | TRBD2 | TRBV29-1 | TGCAGCGTTTACGGAGGGGGACTAGCGGGGATCACAGATACGCAGTATTTT | CSVYGGGLAGITDTQYF
NA | TRBJ1-4 | NA | TRBV15 | TGTGCCACCAGCAGAGTTGTTAATGAAAAACTGTTTTTT | CATSRVVNEKLFF
NA | TRBJ2-2 | NA | TRBV15 | TGTGCCACCAGCAGAGGGAAGACGGGCACCGGGGAGCTGTTTTTT | CATSRGKTGTGELFF
once | TRBJ1-1 | NA | TRBV5-1 | TGCGCCAGCAGCTTGGGCCCTGGGACTGAAGCTTTCTTT | CASSLGPGTEAFF
NA | TRBJ1-2 | NA | TRBV19 | TGTGCCAGTAGTAGGGGTCACGGCTACACCTTC | CASSRGHGYTF
NA | TRBJ2-7 | NA | TRBV4-1 | TGCGCCAGCAGCCAAGGCCCCCTCGGGCCCTACGAGCAGTACTTC | CASSQGPLGPYEQYF
NA | TRBJ2-3 | NA | TRBV11-1 | TGTGCCAGCAGCTCGCTACTCGGGGCAACCACAGATACGCAGTATTTT | CASSSLLGATTDTQYF
NA | TRBJ1-3 | NA | TRBV9 | TGTGCCAGCAGCGTAGCGCTACACCCGGTCGGAGGCACCATATATTTT | CASSVALHPVGGTIYF
once | TRBJ1-2 | NA | TRBV30 | TGTGCCTTGGTCATGAGCTATGGCTACACCTTC | CALVMSYGYTF
NA | TRBJ1-1 | NA | TRBV27 | TGTGCCAGCACGAAGGGGACTGAAGCTTTCTTT | CASTKGTEAFF
NA | TRBJ2-1 | NA | TRBV19 | TGTGCCAGTAGTATATCAGGCGGGGCGTCCTACAATGAGCAGTTCTTC | CASSISGGASYNEQFF
NA | TRBJ2-1 | NA | TRBV7-9 | TGTGCCAGCAGCCCCCCTAGCTGGAGGACCTACAATGAGCAGTTCTTC | CASSPPSWRTYNEQFF
NA | TRBJ2-7 | TRBD1 | TRBV5-4 | TGTGCCAGCAGCTTATGGGACAGGGCGTACGAGCAGTACTTC | CASSLWDRAYEQYF
NA | TRBJ2-1 | TRBD2 | TRBV7-9 | TGTGCCAGCAGCTTAGGGCTAGCGGGAGGGATTGAGCAGTTCTTC | CASSLGLAGGIEQFF
NA | TRBJ2-7 | NA | TRBV30 | TGTGCCTGGAGTGTCTGGGTCTCTTCCTACGAGCAGTACTTC | CAWSVWVSSYEQYF
NA | TRBJ2-1 | TRBD2 | TRBV7-9 | TGTTCGGGGGCTAGCGGGTCCAATGAGCAGTTCTTC | CSGASGSNEQFF
NA | TRBJ1-1 | NA | TRBV25-1 | TGTGCCAGCAGTGAGTGGGCCAACACTGAAGCTTTCTTT | CASSEWANTEAFF
NA | TRBJ2-3 | NA | TRBV7-9 | TGTGCCAGCAGCTTACGCCTAGTGATGGATACGCAGTATTTT | CASSLRLVMDTQYF
NA | TRBJ1-1 | NA | TRBV5-1 | TGCGCCAGCTCGTCAGGGGACACTGAAGCTTTCTTT | CASSSGDTEAFF
NA | TRBJ1-3 | NA | TRBV5-1 | TGCGCCAGCAGCTTCAAACCGACAGGCTACTCTGGAAACACCATATATTTT | CASSFKPTGYSGNTIYF
NA | TRBJ2-1 | TRBD2 | TRBV7-2 | TGTGCCAGCAGCTACATGGGACTAGCGGGAGGGAGGAATGAGCAGTTCTTC | CASSYMGLAGGRNEQFF
NA | TRBJ2-7 | NA | TRBV5-1 | TGCGCCAGCAGCACAGGGATGGGCTACGAGCAGTACTTC | CASSTGMGYEQYF
NA | TRBJ1-2 | NA | TRBV6-5 | TGTGCCAGCAGAGCACCAGGACAGTTCTATGGCTACACCTTC | CASRAPGQFYGYTF
NA | TRBJ1-5 | NA | TRBV6-6 | TGTGCCAGCAGAGACGCAAAGGGTGAAAACCAGCCCCAGCATTTT | CASRDAKGENQPQHF
NA | TRBJ1-2 | TRBD1 | TRBV5-1 | TGCGCCAGCAGCCCTGGGCAGGGGGCGCAGATCTATGGCTACACCTTC | CASSPGQGAQIYGYTF
NA | TRBJ1-1 | TRBD1 | TRBV5-1 | TGCGCCAGCAGCATTGACAGGGGTCGGACTGAAGCTTTCTTT | CASSIDRGRTEAFF
NA | TRBJ2-7 | TRBD1 | TRBV5-4 | TGTGCCAGCAGCTTGGAGGGACAGGGTGGCGAGCAGTACTTC | CASSLEGQGGEQYF
NA | TRBJ2-2 | NA | TRBV19 | TGTGCCAGTAAACGCTCCATCGGTGGGGAGCTGTTTTTT | CASKRSIGGELFF
NA | TRBJ1-2 | NA | TRBV7-2 | TGTGCCAGCAGCTTCCCAAGAGGGGGCTACACCTTC | CASSFPRGGYTF
NA | TRBJ2-2 | TRBD2 | TRBV30 | TGTGCCTGGAGAGATACTAGCGGGAGGAAGGTCGCCGGGGAGCTGTTTTTT | CAWRDTSGRKVAGELFF
NA | TRBJ2-7 | NA | TRBV6-5 | TGTGCCAGCAGCTATGCGGGGGCAAACTCCTACGAGCAGTACTTC | CASSYAGANSYEQYF
NA | TRBJ1-1 | NA | TRBV11-1 | TGTGCCAGCAGCTTTAGCTTGGTGCTGAACACTGAAGCTTTCTTT | CASSFSLVLNTEAFF
NA | TRBJ2-1 | NA | TRBV6-6 | TGTGCCAGCAGTTACTTTACCGGGGGCGATGAGCAGTTCTTC | CASSYFTGGDEQFF
NA | TRBJ2-1 | TRBD1 | TRBV4-3 | TGCGCCAGCAGCCAAGAGATCGCCGCGGGACAGGGATACGGTGAGCAGTTCTTC | CASSQEIAAGQGYGEQFF
NA | TRBJ1-1 | NA | TRBV18 | TGTGCCAGCTCACCACGACCGGGGCCGCCCAGCGGCACTGAAGCTTTCTTT | CASSPRPGPPSGTEAFF
NA | TRBJ2-7 | NA | TRBV19 | TGTGCCAGTAGGAGCCGGGCTTATACCCACGAGCAGTACTTC | CASRSRAYTHEQYF
once | TRBJ2-3 | NA | TRBV12-5 | TGTGCTAGTGCCAATGGGCTTTCGGTAGATACGCAGTATTTT | CASANGLSVDTQYF